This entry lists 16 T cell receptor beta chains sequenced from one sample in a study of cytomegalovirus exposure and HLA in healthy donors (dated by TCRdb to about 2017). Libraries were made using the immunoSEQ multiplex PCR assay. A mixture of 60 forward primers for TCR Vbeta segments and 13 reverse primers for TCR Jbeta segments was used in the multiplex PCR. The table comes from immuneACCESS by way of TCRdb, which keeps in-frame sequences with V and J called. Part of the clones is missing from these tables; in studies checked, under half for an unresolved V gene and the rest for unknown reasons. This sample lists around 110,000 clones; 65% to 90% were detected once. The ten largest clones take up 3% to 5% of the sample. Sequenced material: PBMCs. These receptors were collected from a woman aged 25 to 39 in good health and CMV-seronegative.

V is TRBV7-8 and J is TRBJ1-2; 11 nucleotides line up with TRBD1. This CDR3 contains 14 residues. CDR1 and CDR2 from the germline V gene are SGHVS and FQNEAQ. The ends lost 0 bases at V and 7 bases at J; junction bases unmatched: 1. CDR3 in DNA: TGTGCCAGCAGCTTAGCGGGGACAGGGGGTGGCTACACCTTC. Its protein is CASSLAGTGGGYTF.

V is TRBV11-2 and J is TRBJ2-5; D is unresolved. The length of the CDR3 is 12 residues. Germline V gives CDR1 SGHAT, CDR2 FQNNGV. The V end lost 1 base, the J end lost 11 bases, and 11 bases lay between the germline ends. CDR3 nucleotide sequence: TGTGCCAGCAGCTTAGGGGTGACTGAGCAGTACTTC. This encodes CASSLGVTEQYF.

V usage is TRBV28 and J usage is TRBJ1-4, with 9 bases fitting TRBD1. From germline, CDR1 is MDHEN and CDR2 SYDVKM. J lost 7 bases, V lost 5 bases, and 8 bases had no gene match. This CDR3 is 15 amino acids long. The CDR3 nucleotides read TGTGCCAGCAGTACTGACAGGGGGAGAGGTGAAAAACTGTTTTTT. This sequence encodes CASSTDRGRGEKLFF.

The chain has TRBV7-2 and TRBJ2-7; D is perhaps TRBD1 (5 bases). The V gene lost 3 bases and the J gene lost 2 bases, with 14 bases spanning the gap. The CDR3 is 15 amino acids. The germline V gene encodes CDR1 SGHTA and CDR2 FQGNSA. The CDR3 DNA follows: TGTGCCAGCAGCTTGGGGCAGGGCACCACCTACGAGCAGTACTTC. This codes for CASSLGQGTTYEQYF.

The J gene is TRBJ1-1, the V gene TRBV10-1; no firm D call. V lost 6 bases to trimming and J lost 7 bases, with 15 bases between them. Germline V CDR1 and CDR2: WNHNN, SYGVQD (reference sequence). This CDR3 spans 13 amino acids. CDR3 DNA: TGCGCCAGCAGCGTGACCGGGAACGTTGAAGCTTTCTTT. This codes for CASSVTGNVEAFF.

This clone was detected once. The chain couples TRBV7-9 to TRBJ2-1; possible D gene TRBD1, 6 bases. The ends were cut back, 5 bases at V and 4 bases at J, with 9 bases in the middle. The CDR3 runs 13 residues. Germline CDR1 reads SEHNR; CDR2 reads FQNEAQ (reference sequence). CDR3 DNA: TGTGCCAGCAGCCAGGGGCAGTACAATGAGCAGTTCTTC. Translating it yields CASSQGQYNEQFF.

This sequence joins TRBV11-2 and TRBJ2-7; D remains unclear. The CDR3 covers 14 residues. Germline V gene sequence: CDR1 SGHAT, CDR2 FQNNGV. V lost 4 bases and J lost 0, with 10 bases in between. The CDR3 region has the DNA TGTGCCAGCAGCTCTCGACAAAGCTCCTACGAGCAGTACTTC. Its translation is CASSSRQSSYEQYF.

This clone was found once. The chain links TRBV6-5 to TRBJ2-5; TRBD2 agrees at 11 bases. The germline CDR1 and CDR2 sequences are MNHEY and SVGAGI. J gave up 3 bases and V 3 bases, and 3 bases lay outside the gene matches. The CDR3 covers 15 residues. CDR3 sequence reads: CASSYSGRAEETQYF. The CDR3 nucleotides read TGTGCCAGCAGTTATAGCGGGAGGGCCGAAGAGACCCAGTACTTC.

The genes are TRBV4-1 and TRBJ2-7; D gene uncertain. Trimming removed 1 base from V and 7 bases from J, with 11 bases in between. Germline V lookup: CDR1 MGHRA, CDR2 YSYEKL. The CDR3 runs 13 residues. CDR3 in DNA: TGCGCCAGCAGCCAAGTTCCGGGTTTTGAGCAGTACTTC. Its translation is CASSQVPGFEQYF.

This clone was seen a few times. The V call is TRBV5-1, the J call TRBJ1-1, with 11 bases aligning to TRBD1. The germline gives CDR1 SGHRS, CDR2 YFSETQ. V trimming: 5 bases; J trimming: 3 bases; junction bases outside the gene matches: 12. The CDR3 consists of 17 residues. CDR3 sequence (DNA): TGCGCCAGCAGACGGATAGGACAGGGGGCCTCGTACACTGAAGCTTTCTTT. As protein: CASRRIGQGASYTEAFF.

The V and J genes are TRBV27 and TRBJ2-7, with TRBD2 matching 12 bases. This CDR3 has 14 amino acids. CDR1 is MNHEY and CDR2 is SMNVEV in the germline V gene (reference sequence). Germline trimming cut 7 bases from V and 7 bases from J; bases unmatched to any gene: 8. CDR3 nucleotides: TGTGCCAGCACCATGACTAGCGGGAGTGGGGAGCAGTACTTC. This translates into CASTMTSGSGEQYF.

DNA of the CDR3: TGTGCCAGCAGCCCCGGGGACTACTTTAGCACAGATACGCAGTATTTT. It specifies CASSPGDYFSTDTQYF. The genes are TRBV11-2 and TRBJ2-3; 7 bases line up with TRBD2. Germline V gene sequence: CDR1 SGHAT, CDR2 FQNNGV. The CDR3 contains 16 residues. V lost 5 bases, J lost 0 bases, and 8 bases stayed unmatched.

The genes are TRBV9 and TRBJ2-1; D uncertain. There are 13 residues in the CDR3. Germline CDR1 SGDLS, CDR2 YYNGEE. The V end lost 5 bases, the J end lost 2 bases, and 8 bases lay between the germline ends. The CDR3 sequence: CASSGPAYNEQFF. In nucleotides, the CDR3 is TGTGCCAGCAGTGGGCCAGCCTACAATGAGCAGTTCTTC.

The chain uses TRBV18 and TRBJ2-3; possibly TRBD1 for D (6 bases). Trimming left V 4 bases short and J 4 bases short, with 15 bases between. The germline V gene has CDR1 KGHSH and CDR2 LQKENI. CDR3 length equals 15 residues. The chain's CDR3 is CASSLIQGAPDTQYF. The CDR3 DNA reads TGTGCCAGCTCACTAATACAGGGTGCTCCAGATACGCAGTATTTT. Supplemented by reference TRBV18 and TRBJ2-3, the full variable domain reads NAGVMQNPRHLVRRRGQEARLRCSPMKGHSHVYWYRQLPEEGLKFMVYLQKENIIDESGMPKERFSAEFPKEGPSILRIQQVVRGDSAAYFCASSLIQGAPDTQYFGPGTRLTVL.

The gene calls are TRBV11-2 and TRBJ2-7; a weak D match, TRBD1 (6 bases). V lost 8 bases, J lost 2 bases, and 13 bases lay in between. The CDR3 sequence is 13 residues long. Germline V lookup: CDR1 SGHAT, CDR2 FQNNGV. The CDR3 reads CASGTGNTYEQYF. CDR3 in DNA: TGTGCCAGCGGCACAGGGAACACCTACGAGCAGTACTTC.

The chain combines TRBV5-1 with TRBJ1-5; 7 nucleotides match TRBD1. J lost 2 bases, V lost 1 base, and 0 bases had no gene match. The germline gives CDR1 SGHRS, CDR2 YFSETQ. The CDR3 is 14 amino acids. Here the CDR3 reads CASSLTGGNQPQHF. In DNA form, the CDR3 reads TGCGCCAGCAGCTTGACAGGGGGCAATCAGCCCCAGCATTTT.